The entry that follows covers one TCR beta chain sequence. Antigen specificity is unknown. The data were taken from a study of beta chain features in type 1 diabetes. Across the study: The number of sorted cells examined across all samples was approximately 100 million. General study points: All four CD4+ subsets of Type 1 diabetes patients contained TCRB CDR3s that were moderately but significantly shorter.

The CDR3 extends over 12 amino acids. Germline values: CDR1 SGDLS, CDR2 YYNGEE. Trimming cost V 3 bases and J 7 bases, with 5 bases left between them. The entirety of the isolated RNA underwent reverse transcription, so expressed TCRB transcripts were sequenced. Using immunoSEQ multiplex PCR, the repertoire was profiled, and TCRdb retains in-frame clones only, with some absent. The sample holds 600,000 or so clones, 11% to 15% seen once. Every single donor gave one heparinised blood draw, and these averaged around 120 mL. This TCR was recovered from a man between 18 and 35 years old with type 1 diabetes. The sequenced material came from naive CD4+ T cells from blood. This chain connects TRBV9 to TRBJ1-6; D remains unclear. The CDR3: CASSDGNSPLHF. The CDR3, as DNA: TGTGCCAGCAGCGATGGCAATTCACCCCTCCACTTT. Supplemented by reference TRBV9 and TRBJ1-6, the full variable domain reads DSGVTQTPKHLITATGQRVTLRCSPRSGDLSVYWYQQSLDQGLQFLIQYYNGEERAKGNILERFSAQQFPDLHSELNLSSLELGDSALYFCASSDGNSPLHFGNGTRLTVT.